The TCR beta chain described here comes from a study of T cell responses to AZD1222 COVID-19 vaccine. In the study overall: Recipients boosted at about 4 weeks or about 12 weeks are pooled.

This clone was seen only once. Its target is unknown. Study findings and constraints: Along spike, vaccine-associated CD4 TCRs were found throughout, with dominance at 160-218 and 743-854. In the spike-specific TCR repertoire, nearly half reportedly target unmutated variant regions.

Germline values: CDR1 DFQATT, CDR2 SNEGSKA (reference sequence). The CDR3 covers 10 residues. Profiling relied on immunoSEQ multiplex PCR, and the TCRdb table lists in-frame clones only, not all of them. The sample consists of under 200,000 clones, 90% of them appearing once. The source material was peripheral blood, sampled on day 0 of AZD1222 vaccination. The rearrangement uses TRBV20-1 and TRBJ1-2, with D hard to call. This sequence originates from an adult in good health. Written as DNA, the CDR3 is TGCACCACAACGGCGGGAGGCTACACCTTC. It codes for CTTTAGGYTF.